A selection of T cell receptor beta chains follows, all from one sample in a study of T cell responses to AZD1222 COVID-19 vaccine. Assay: immunoSEQ multiplex PCR; the TCRdb copy retains only in-frame clones and omits some. The repertoire includes roughly 150,000 clones, 88% of them detected once, and approximately 3.6% sits in the top ten. Sequencing was performed on peripheral blood, taken on day 0 of MenACWY control vaccination. Source of these receptors: an adult in good health. CDR3s include the opening cysteine and the closing phenylalanine or tryptophan. The D gene is left open where the match is weak. Size is omitted from some rows. Given values are once, few, many or a class for expanded clones.

d_call: -; v_call: TRBV4-1; j_call: TRBJ1-2; clone_size: -; cdr3_nt: TGCGCCAGCAGCCAAGTCCTGGGGACTTATGGCTACACCTTC; cdr3_aa: CASSQVLGTYGYTF
d_call: TRBD1; v_call: TRBV4-3; j_call: TRBJ1-2; clone_size: -; cdr3_nt: TGCGCCAGCAGTCGATTGGGGACAGGGACCTATGGCTACACCTTC; cdr3_aa: CASSRLGTGTYGYTF
d_call: -; v_call: TRBV29-1; j_call: TRBJ1-1; clone_size: -; cdr3_nt: TGCAGCGCAGGGGAATCACACACTGAAGCTTTCTTT; cdr3_aa: CSAGESHTEAFF
d_call: -; v_call: TRBV18; j_call: TRBJ1-3; clone_size: -; cdr3_nt: TGTGCCAGCTCACCTGGGCCTACAGGGGGAAACACCATATATTTT; cdr3_aa: CASSPGPTGGNTIYF
d_call: -; v_call: TRBV7-9; j_call: TRBJ2-2; clone_size: -; cdr3_nt: TGTGCCAGCAGCTTCTACGGCCCGAACACCGGGGAGCTGTTTTTT; cdr3_aa: CASSFYGPNTGELFF
d_call: -; v_call: TRBV18; j_call: TRBJ1-6; clone_size: -; cdr3_nt: TGTGCCAGCTCACCTCGGGGTTCGGAACTTTCACCCCTCCACTTT; cdr3_aa: CASSPRGSELSPLHF
d_call: -; v_call: TRBV30; j_call: TRBJ2-2; clone_size: few; cdr3_nt: TGTGCCTGGAGTGCAGGGGACACCGGGGAGCTGTTTTTT; cdr3_aa: CAWSAGDTGELFF
d_call: -; v_call: TRBV7-2; j_call: TRBJ2-3; clone_size: -; cdr3_nt: TGTGCCAGCAGCTTACGTACAGTTGGAACAGATACGCAGTATTTT; cdr3_aa: CASSLRTVGTDTQYF
d_call: -; v_call: TRBV11-3; j_call: TRBJ1-1; clone_size: -; cdr3_nt: TGTGCCAGCAGGCCCGGAACAATGAACACTGAAGCTTTCTTT; cdr3_aa: CASRPGTMNTEAFF
d_call: TRBD1; v_call: TRBV28; j_call: TRBJ2-6; clone_size: -; cdr3_nt: TGTGCCAGCAGCCTCGCGGGACAGGTGATCTCTGGGGCCAACGTCCTGACTTTC; cdr3_aa: CASSLAGQVISGANVLTF
d_call: -; v_call: TRBV16; j_call: TRBJ1-1; clone_size: -; cdr3_nt: TGTGCCAGCAGCCAATCGAGATGGGTAGCTTTCTTT; cdr3_aa: CASSQSRWVAFF
d_call: -; v_call: TRBV21-1; j_call: TRBJ1-2; clone_size: -; cdr3_nt: TGTGCCAGCAGCAAGCTTCCCCGGACCTATGGCTACACCTTC; cdr3_aa: CASSKLPRTYGYTF
d_call: -; v_call: TRBV7-9; j_call: TRBJ2-5; clone_size: few; cdr3_nt: TGTGCCAGCAGCCAGCGAGGTGGCAGTTACCAAGAGACCCAGTACTTC; cdr3_aa: CASSQRGGSYQETQYF
d_call: TRBD1; v_call: TRBV5-1; j_call: TRBJ1-4; clone_size: -; cdr3_nt: TGCGCCAGCAGCAGGGAGGGACAGGCTAATGAAAAACTGTTTTTT; cdr3_aa: CASSREGQANEKLFF
d_call: TRBD1; v_call: TRBV7-9; j_call: TRBJ1-1; clone_size: -; cdr3_nt: TGTGCCAGCAGCTCCCCCGGGACAGCCAACACTGAAGCTTTCTTT; cdr3_aa: CASSSPGTANTEAFF
d_call: -; v_call: TRBV6-5; j_call: TRBJ2-7; clone_size: -; cdr3_nt: TGTGCCAGCAGTAATTTCGGGAACGAGCAGTACTTC; cdr3_aa: CASSNFGNEQYF
d_call: TRBD2; v_call: TRBV7-3; j_call: TRBJ2-1; clone_size: once; cdr3_nt: TGTGCCAGCAGCTCGGGACTAGCGGTTTACAATGAGCAGTTCTTC; cdr3_aa: CASSSGLAVYNEQFF
d_call: TRBD2; v_call: TRBV28; j_call: TRBJ2-1; clone_size: once; cdr3_nt: TGTGCCAGCCGACTGAGCCTAGCGGGAGGGGGTGAGCAGTTCTTC; cdr3_aa: CASRLSLAGGGEQFF
d_call: -; v_call: TRBV7-9; j_call: TRBJ1-3; clone_size: -; cdr3_nt: TGTGCCAGCAGCTCCGCGGCGCAGAGCGTCTCTGGAAACACCATATATTTT; cdr3_aa: CASSSAAQSVSGNTIYF
d_call: -; v_call: TRBV24-1; j_call: TRBJ1-2; clone_size: -; cdr3_nt: TGTGCCACCAGTGAAACTGGCCGAGACCGTGAAGGCTACACCTTC; cdr3_aa: CATSETGRDREGYTF
d_call: -; v_call: TRBV7-9; j_call: TRBJ1-5; clone_size: -; cdr3_nt: TGTGCCAGCAGTATCCTGGGGCAGCCCCAGCATTTT; cdr3_aa: CASSILGQPQHF
d_call: -; v_call: TRBV5-1; j_call: TRBJ2-7; clone_size: -; cdr3_nt: TGCGCCAGCAGCTTGGTTTCTGGCTACGAGCAGTACTTC; cdr3_aa: CASSLVSGYEQYF
d_call: -; v_call: TRBV12-5; j_call: TRBJ2-3; clone_size: -; cdr3_nt: TGTGCTAGTGCTGGGGCCACAGATACGCAGTATTTT; cdr3_aa: CASAGATDTQYF
d_call: TRBD1; v_call: TRBV6-5; j_call: TRBJ1-6; clone_size: -; cdr3_nt: TGTGCCAGCAGGGACGACAGGGGAAATTCACCCCTCCACTTT; cdr3_aa: CASRDDRGNSPLHF
d_call: -; v_call: TRBV19; j_call: TRBJ1-2; clone_size: -; cdr3_nt: TGTGCCAGTAGCAATGGCCGGGGGCGAAGCTATGGCTACACCTTC; cdr3_aa: CASSNGRGRSYGYTF
d_call: TRBD2; v_call: TRBV7-2; j_call: TRBJ2-1; clone_size: -; cdr3_nt: TGTGCCAGCAGCTTAGCGGGGAGGACTAGCGGATACAATGAGCAGTTCTTC; cdr3_aa: CASSLAGRTSGYNEQFF
d_call: -; v_call: TRBV6-6; j_call: TRBJ1-5; clone_size: -; cdr3_nt: TGTGCCAGCAGTTACGTGGGTGCAAATCAGCCCCAGCATTTT; cdr3_aa: CASSYVGANQPQHF
d_call: TRBD2; v_call: TRBV6-1; j_call: TRBJ2-5; clone_size: -; cdr3_nt: TGTGCCAGCAGTGAAGGCCTAGCGGGGTATGAGACCCAGTACTTC; cdr3_aa: CASSEGLAGYETQYF